Listed below are T cell receptor beta chains from one sample, sequenced in a study of blood T cell repertoires in COVID-19. Measured with immunoSEQ multiplex PCR; TCRdb has only the in-frame clones, and not every one. The sample yields about 180,000 clones, roughly 77% seen once. The specimen sequenced was peripheral blood. These receptors all come from a man aged 70-80 years with active or convalescent COVID-19. CDR3s include the opening cysteine and the closing phenylalanine or tryptophan. A D gene is named only where the DNA matches it firmly.

D gene,V gene,J gene,CDR3 protein,CDR3 DNA
-,TRBV25-1,TRBJ2-7,CASSGSRGTDLYEQYF,TGTGCCAGCAGTGGATCTCGCGGGACAGACCTTTACGAGCAGTACTTC
-,TRBV9,TRBJ2-1,CASSVGQGNNEQFF,TGTGCCAGCAGCGTAGGGCAGGGTAACAATGAGCAGTTCTTC
TRBD1,TRBV5-1,TRBJ1-1,CASSLSLSGQGEAFF,TGCGCCAGCAGCTTATCATTGTCGGGACAGGGGGAAGCTTTCTTT
TRBD2,TRBV5-1,TRBJ2-2,CATGTSGRPGELFF,TGCGCCACCGGGACTAGCGGGAGGCCCGGGGAGCTGTTTTTT
-,TRBV6-6,TRBJ1-1,CASRSEHLNTEAFF,TGTGCCAGCAGAAGCGAACACTTGAACACTGAAGCTTTCTTT
-,TRBV7-2,TRBJ2-3,CASSLARADTQYF,TGTGCCAGCAGCTTAGCGCGCGCAGATACGCAGTATTTT
TRBD2,TRBV2,TRBJ2-1,CARDSGSIYNEQFF,TGTGCCAGGGATAGCGGGAGCATCTACAATGAGCAGTTCTTC
-,TRBV11-2,TRBJ2-3,CASRKASTDTQYF,TGTGCCAGCCGCAAAGCTAGCACAGATACGCAGTATTTT
TRBD2,TRBV7-2,TRBJ2-3,CASSFSSGGGYTQYF,TGTGCCAGCAGCTTTTCTAGCGGGGGGGGTTATACGCAGTATTTT
TRBD1,TRBV14,TRBJ2-5,CASSQDRGTGWETQYF,TGTGCCAGCAGCCAAGACCGGGGGACAGGTTGGGAGACCCAGTACTTC
TRBD2,TRBV7-2,TRBJ2-2,CASGRASDNTGELFF,TGTGCCAGCGGGAGGGCTAGCGATAACACCGGGGAGCTGTTTTTT
-,TRBV19,TRBJ1-5,CASSPTDSRKGVAQHF,TGTGCCAGTAGCCCTACGGACAGCCGAAAGGGTGTGGCCCAGCATTTT
-,TRBV5-4,TRBJ2-5,CASSSAGSQETQYF,TGTGCCAGCAGCTCGGCAGGGTCCCAAGAGACCCAGTACTTC
-,TRBV14,TRBJ1-2,CASSAGRDYGYTF,TGTGCCAGCAGCGCGGGACGGGACTATGGCTACACCTTC